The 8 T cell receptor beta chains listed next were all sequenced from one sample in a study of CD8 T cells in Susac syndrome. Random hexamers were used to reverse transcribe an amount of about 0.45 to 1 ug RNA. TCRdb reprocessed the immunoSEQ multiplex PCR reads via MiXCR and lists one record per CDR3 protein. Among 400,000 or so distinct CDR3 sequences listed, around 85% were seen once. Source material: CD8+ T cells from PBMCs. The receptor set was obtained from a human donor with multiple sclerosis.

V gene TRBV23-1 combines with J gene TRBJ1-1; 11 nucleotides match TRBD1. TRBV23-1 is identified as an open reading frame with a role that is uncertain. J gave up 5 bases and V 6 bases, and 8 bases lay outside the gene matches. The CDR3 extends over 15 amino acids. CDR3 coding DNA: TGCGCCAGCAGGGACAGGGGGCGCCGGGGGACTGAAGCTTTCTTT. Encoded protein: CASRDRGRRGTEAFF.

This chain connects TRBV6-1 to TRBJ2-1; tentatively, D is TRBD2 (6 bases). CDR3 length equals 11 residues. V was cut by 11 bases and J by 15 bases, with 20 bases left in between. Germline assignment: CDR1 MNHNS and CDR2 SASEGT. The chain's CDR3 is CACRRELEWFF. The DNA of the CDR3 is TGTGCCTGCCGACGGGAGCTGGAATGGTTCTTC.

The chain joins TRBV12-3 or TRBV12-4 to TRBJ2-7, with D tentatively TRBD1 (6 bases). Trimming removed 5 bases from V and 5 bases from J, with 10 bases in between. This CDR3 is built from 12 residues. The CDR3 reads CASSQGIHEQYF. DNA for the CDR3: TGTGCCAGCAGTCAGGGGATCCACGAGCAGTACTTC.

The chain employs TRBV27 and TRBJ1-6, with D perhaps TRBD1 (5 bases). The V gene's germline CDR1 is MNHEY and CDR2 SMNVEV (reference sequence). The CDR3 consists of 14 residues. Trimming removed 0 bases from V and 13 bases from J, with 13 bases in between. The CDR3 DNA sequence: TGTGCCAGCAGTTTATCACGGGGGGGGAGTCCCCTCCACTTT. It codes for CASSLSRGGSPLHF.

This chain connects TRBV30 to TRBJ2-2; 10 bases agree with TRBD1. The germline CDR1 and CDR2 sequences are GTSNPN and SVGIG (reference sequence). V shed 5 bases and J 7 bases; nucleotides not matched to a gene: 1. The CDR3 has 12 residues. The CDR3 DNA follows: TGTGCCTGGGGACAGGGGGTCGGGGAGCTGTTTTTT. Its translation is CAWGQGVGELFF.

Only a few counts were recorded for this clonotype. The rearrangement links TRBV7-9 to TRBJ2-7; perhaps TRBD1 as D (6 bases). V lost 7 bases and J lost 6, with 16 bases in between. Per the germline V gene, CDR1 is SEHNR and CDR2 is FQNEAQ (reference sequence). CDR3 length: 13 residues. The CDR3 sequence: CASTSHTGPEQYF. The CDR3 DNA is TGTGCCAGCACCTCCCACACAGGGCCCGAGCAGTACTTC.

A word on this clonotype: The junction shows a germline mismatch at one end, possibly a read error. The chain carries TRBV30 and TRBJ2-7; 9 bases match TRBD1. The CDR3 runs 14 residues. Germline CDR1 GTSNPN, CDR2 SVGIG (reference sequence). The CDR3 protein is CAWSVGTGLSEQHF. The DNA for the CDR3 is TGTGCCTGGAGTGTAGGGACAGGGTTAAGCGAGCAGCACTTC.

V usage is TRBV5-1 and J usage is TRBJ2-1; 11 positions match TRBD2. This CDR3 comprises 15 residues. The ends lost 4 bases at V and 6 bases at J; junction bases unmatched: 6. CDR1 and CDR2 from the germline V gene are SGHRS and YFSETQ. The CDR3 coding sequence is TGCGCCAGCAGCCAGATAGCGGGGGGGATCAATGAGCAGTTCTTC. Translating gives CASSQIAGGINEQFF. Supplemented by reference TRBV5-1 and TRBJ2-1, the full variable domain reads KAGVTQTPRYLIKTRGQQVTLSCSPISGHRSVSWYQQTPGQGLQFLFEYFSETQRNKGNFPGRFSGRQFSNSRSEMNVSTLELGDSALYLCASSQIAGGINEQFFGPGTRLTVL.